The clone carrying this T cell receptor beta chain was counted only a few times. This sample is part of a study of T cells of healthy individuals. Per the germline V gene, CDR1 is SNHLY and CDR2 is FYNNEI. The length of the CDR3 is 16 residues. V trimming: 1 base; J trimming: 8 bases; junction bases outside the gene matches: 7. TCRdb processed the 5' RACE reads anew with MiXCR; each CDR3 protein has one entry. The sample carries around 100,000 distinct CDR3 sequences, approximately 15% recorded once. The sequence was collected from a human donor in good health. The rearrangement uses TRBV2 and TRBJ2-1; the match to TRBD2 covers 11 bases. For the CDR3, the DNA is TGTGCCAGCAGTGAAGTGTTAGCGGGGGGGCAGTATGAGCAGTTCTTC. Amino acid sequence: CASSEVLAGGQYEQFF.